The clone carrying this T cell receptor (beta chain) was found a few times. Its matching antigen is unknown. The entry originates in a study of regulatory T cells in long-lasting Graves disease. General study findings and limits: Reduced TCR diversity was observed in persistent Graves' patients versus newly diagnosed patients. Sharing of public clonotypes was greater in persistent patients (approximately 2,700) than in new patients (roughly 880).

Time point given: newly diagnosed GD, antithyroid drugs for less than 3 months. Construction of the TCR library relied on RNA isolated from PBMCs. The authors diagnosed Graves' disease using American Thyroid Association guidelines. Investigators prepared the TCR beta libraries by applying iRepertoire HTBI primers and Arm-PCR of CDR3 regions. TCRdb itself ran the multiplex PCR reads through MiXCR, one entry per CDR3 protein. The table has 540,000 or so distinct CDR3 sequences, approximately 13% seen once. Per the germline V gene, CDR1 is ENHRY and CDR2 is SYGVKD. V trimming: 4 bases; J trimming: 2 bases; junction bases outside the gene matches: 1. There are 14 residues in the CDR3. This sample was shared with a second study, whose subject was T cells in Graves' hyperthyroidism and ophthalmopathy. That paper notes: The model made its ophthalmopathy prediction, and onset followed a median approximately 7 months later.

J is TRBJ1-4 and V is TRBV10-3; 7 nucleotides agree with TRBD1. Sequenced here: peripheral blood mononuclear cells (PBMCs), sampled at new diagnosis, from a patient treated with antithyroid drugs. The receptor was derived from a man aged 30 to 39 with Graves disease. This chain's CDR3 is CAISATGTNEKLFF. CDR3 DNA sequence: TGTGCCATCAGTGCGACAGGGACTAATGAAAAACTGTTTTTT.